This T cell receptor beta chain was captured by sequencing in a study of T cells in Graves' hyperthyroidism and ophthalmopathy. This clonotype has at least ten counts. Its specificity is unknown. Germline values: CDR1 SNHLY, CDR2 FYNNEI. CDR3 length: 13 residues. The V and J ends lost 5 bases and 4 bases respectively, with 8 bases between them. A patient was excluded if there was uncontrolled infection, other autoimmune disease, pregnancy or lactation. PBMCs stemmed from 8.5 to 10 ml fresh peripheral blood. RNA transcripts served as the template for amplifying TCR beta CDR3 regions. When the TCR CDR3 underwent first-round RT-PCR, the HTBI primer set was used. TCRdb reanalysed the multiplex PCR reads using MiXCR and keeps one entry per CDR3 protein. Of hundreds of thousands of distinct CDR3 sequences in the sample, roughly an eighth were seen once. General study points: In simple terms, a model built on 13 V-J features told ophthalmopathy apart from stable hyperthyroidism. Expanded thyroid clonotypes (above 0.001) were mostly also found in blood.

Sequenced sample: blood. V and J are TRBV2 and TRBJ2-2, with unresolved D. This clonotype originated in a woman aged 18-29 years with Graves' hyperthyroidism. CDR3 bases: TGTGCCAGCAGTCCACCTGGCACCGGGGAGCTGTTTTTT. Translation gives CASSPPGTGELFF.